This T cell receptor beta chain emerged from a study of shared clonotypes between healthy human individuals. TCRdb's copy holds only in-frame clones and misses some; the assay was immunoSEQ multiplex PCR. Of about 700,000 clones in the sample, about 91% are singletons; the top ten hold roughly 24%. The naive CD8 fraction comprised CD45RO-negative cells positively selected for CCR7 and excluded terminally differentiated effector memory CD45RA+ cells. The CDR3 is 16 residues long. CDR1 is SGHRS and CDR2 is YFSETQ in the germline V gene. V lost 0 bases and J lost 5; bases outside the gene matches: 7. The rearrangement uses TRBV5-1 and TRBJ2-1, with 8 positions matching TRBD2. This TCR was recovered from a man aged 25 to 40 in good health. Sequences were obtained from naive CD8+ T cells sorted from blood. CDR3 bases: TGCGCCAGCAGCTTGGACCTCAGCGGGAGCCACAATGAGCAGTTCTTC. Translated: CASSLDLSGSHNEQFF.